Below are 20 T cell receptor beta chains sequenced from a single sample in a study of blood T cell repertoires in COVID-19. Profiling relied on immunoSEQ multiplex PCR, and the TCRdb table lists in-frame clones only, not all of them. The profile covers approximately 250,000 clones, with roughly 90% appearing a single time and 2.2% taken by the ten largest. The specimen was peripheral blood. These receptors all stem from a man younger than 40 who had recovered from COVID-19.

This clone turned up a few times. This chain connects TRBV6-4 to TRBJ1-1; 8 bases are shared with TRBD1. CDR1 and CDR2 from the germline V gene are MRHNA and SNTAGT. The CDR3 is 13 residues long. Germline trimming cut 0 bases from V and 6 bases from J; bases unmatched to any gene: 0. The CDR3 sequence is CASSDSDRAEAFF. CDR3 DNA sequence: TGTGCCAGCAGTGACTCGGACAGGGCTGAAGCTTTCTTT.

This chain links TRBV5-6 with TRBJ1-1; the D is unclear. Trimming cost V 4 bases and J 5 bases, with 21 bases left between them. Germline CDR1 SGHDT, CDR2 YYEEEE. CDR3 size: 16 residues. CDR3 bases: TGTGCCAGCAGCGGCCAAGGCGGTAGCCCGTGGACTGAAGCTTTCTTT. Translating gives CASSGQGGSPWTEAFF.

V gene TRBV24-1 combines with J gene TRBJ2-2; 9 bases fit TRBD1. CDR1 and CDR2 from the germline V gene are KGHDR and SFDVKD. V lost 4 bases and J lost 13; bases outside the gene matches: 6. The CDR3 length is 13 residues. CDR3 nucleotide sequence: TGTGCCACCAGTGACCCCGGGACAGGGTCGCTGTTTTTT. As protein: CATSDPGTGSLFF.

The CDR3: CASSLRLAGRSYNEQFF. CDR3 in DNA: TGTGCCAGCAGTCTCAGACTAGCGGGGCGCTCCTACAATGAGCAGTTCTTC. This chain uses TRBV27 with TRBJ2-1, with 11 positions matching TRBD2. The germline CDR1 and CDR2 sequences are MNHEY and SMNVEV (reference sequence). V shed 5 bases and J 0 bases; nucleotides not matched to a gene: 6. The CDR3 is 17 amino acids.

J is TRBJ1-2 and V is TRBV11-2; TRBD1 matches at 7 bases. The junction had 14 bases not matched to a gene; V was cut back by 1 base and J by 6 bases. CDR1 and CDR2 from the germline V gene are SGHAT and FQNNGV. This CDR3 region has 17 residues. For the CDR3, the DNA is TGTGCCAGCAGCTTAGGCCGGAGGTCTAGGGGGCCCCATGGCTACACCTTC. Its protein product is CASSLGRRSRGPHGYTF. The full variable domain, in which reference TRBV11-2 and TRBJ1-2 provide the parts outside the CDR3, is EAGVAQSPRYKIIEKRQSVAFWCNPISGHATLYWYQQILGQGPKLLIQFQNNGVVDDSQLPKDRFSAERLKGVDSTLKIQPAKLEDSAVYLCASSLGRRSRGPHGYTFGSGTRLTVV.

The rearrangement links TRBV6-2 or TRBV6-3 to TRBJ1-1; D is perhaps TRBD1 (5 bases). This CDR3 is built from 16 residues. The germline V gene has CDR1 MNHEY and CDR2 SVGEGT. V was cut by 2 bases and J by 0 bases, with 13 bases left in between. Written as DNA, the CDR3 is TGTGCCAGCAGTTACCCCGCCCAGGGAATGAACACTGAAGCTTTCTTT. It translates to CASSYPAQGMNTEAFF.

Of note for this clone: At one end the junction does not follow the germline gene, possibly because of a read error. This chain uses TRBV19 with TRBJ1-6, with D unclear. This CDR3 spans 13 amino acids. Germline CDR1 and CDR2: LNHDA and SQIVND (reference sequence). CDR3 sequence (DNA): TGTGCCAGCCACCAGTCCTTTAATTCACCCCTCCACTTT. Residues: CASHQSFNSPLHF. The variable domain in full, with the rest retrieved from reference TRBV19 and TRBJ1-6, is DGGITQSPKYLFRKEGQNVTLSCEQNLNHDAMYWYRQDPGQGLRLIYYSQIVNDFQKGDIAEGYSVSREKKESFPLTVTSAQKNPTAFYLCASHQSFNSPLHFGNGTRLTVT.

This chain uses TRBV6-6 with TRBJ1-2, with 10 bases identical to TRBD1. In germline, CDR1 is MNHNY, CDR2 SVGAGI (reference sequence). Losses at the gene ends were 8 bases for V and 5 bases for J; bases not matched to a gene: 14. The CDR3 totals 16 residues. The CDR3 nucleotides are TGTGCCAGCCACGGTGGGACAGGGGCTAATTGGTATGGCTACACCTTC. Encoded protein: CASHGGTGANWYGYTF.

The rearrangement joins TRBV5-1 to TRBJ2-3; 8 nucleotides align to TRBD2. Germline V gene data show CDR1 as SGHRS and CDR2 as YFSETQ. This CDR3 is built from 15 residues. The V segment lost 4 bases and the J segment 4 bases; nucleotides outside the gene matches: 8. In DNA form, the CDR3 reads TGCGCCAGCAGCATCCGGGGAGCGGGGGCAGATACGCAGTATTTT. The encoded protein is CASSIRGAGADTQYF.

The chain combines TRBV18 with TRBJ1-2, with TRBD1 as a possible D gene (6 bases). Germline V gives CDR1 KGHSH, CDR2 LQKENI. V was cut by 2 bases and J by 4 bases, with 8 bases left in between. There are 13 residues in the CDR3. CDR3 DNA sequence: TGTGCCAGCTCACCAGACAGGATCTATGGCTACACCTTC. Translation gives CASSPDRIYGYTF.

The chain is built from TRBV6-5 and TRBJ1-5, with TRBD1 identical over 7 bases. Germline CDR1 is MNHEY and CDR2 is SVGAGI. This CDR3 region has 14 residues. Losses at the gene ends were 5 bases for V and 7 bases for J; bases not matched to a gene: 8. The CDR3 sequence is CASSQDRSIQPQHF. CDR3 in DNA: TGTGCCAGCAGTCAGGACAGGAGCATCCAGCCCCAGCATTTT.

The V gene is TRBV7-9, the J gene TRBJ1-4; 11 bases are shared with TRBD1. This CDR3 is built from 15 residues. The germline CDR1 and CDR2 sequences are SEHNR and FQNEAQ (reference sequence). After removal of 5 bases from V and 5 bases from J, the junction contained 4 bases not matched to a gene. The CDR3 nucleotides read TGTGCCAGCAGCAACCGGGACAGGGGGAATGAAAAACTGTTTTTT. Its translation is CASSNRDRGNEKLFF. The variable domain in full, with the rest retrieved from reference TRBV7-9 and TRBJ1-4, is DTGVSQNPRHKITKRGQNVTFRCDPISEHNRLYWYRQTLGQGPEFLTYFQNEAQLEKSRLLSDRFSAERPKGSFSTLEIQRTEQGDSAMYLCASSNRDRGNEKLFFGSGTQLSVL.

This clone was recorded once. The chain uses TRBV6-5 and TRBJ2-7; 7 bases line up with TRBD1. V shed 6 bases, J shed 4 bases, and the junction held 12 bases outside the gene matches. Germline V lookup: CDR1 MNHEY, CDR2 SVGAGI. This CDR3 has 15 residues. The CDR3 is CASRGSRTGEYEQYF. CDR3 DNA sequence: TGTGCCAGCAGAGGATCAAGGACAGGAGAGTACGAGCAGTACTTC.

V is TRBV18 and J is TRBJ1-2; TRBD1 matches at 8 bases. V trimming: 5 bases; J trimming: 5 bases; junction bases outside the gene matches: 4. This CDR3 has 13 amino acids. From germline, CDR1 is KGHSH and CDR2 LQKENI. CDR3 in DNA: TGTGCCAGCTCAGAGGACAGGGATTATGGCTACACCTTC. The encoded protein is CASSEDRDYGYTF. Drawing the rest from reference TRBV18 and TRBJ1-2, the complete variable domain is NAGVMQNPRHLVRRRGQEARLRCSPMKGHSHVYWYRQLPEEGLKFMVYLQKENIIDESGMPKERFSAEFPKEGPSILRIQQVVRGDSAAYFCASSEDRDYGYTFGSGTRLTVV.

The V and J genes are TRBV5-4 and TRBJ2-7; 7 bases line up with TRBD1. This CDR3 has 13 amino acids. Germline V CDR1 and CDR2: SGHNT, YYREEE (reference sequence). The V and J ends lost 3 bases and 6 bases, in that order; junction bases with no gene match: 6. CDR3 sequence: CASSWGTDREQYF. In nucleotides, the CDR3 is TGTGCCAGCAGCTGGGGGACAGATCGCGAGCAGTACTTC.

The chain joins TRBV5-4 to TRBJ2-3, with TRBD2 matching 9 bases. CDR3 size: 16 residues. Trimming cost V 0 bases and J 3 bases; bases outside gene matches: 5. Germline V gives CDR1 SGHNT, CDR2 YYREEE (reference sequence). For the CDR3, the DNA is TGTGCCAGCAGCTTGGGGCGGGGGGGCCTTACAGATACGCAGTATTTT. Its protein is CASSLGRGGLTDTQYF.

The V call is TRBV5-1, the J call TRBJ1-4; the D is unclear. The CDR3 is 14 amino acids. Trimming cost V 7 bases and J 0 bases, with 10 bases left between them. The germline gives CDR1 SGHRS, CDR2 YFSETQ. The CDR3 here is CASSEGATNEKLFF. The CDR3 DNA follows: TGCGCCAGCTCGGAGGGCGCAACTAATGAAAAACTGTTTTTT. The full variable domain, rest sourced from reference TRBV5-1 and TRBJ1-4, is KAGVTQTPRYLIKTRGQQVTLSCSPISGHRSVSWYQQTPGQGLQFLFEYFSETQRNKGNFPGRFSGRQFSNSRSEMNVSTLELGDSALYLCASSEGATNEKLFFGSGTQLSVL.

The gene calls are TRBV3-1 (or the pseudogene TRBV3-2) and TRBJ1-2, with 8 bases aligning to TRBD1. Germline CDR1 LGHDT, CDR2 YNNKEL (reference sequence). This CDR3 is 15 amino acids long. The V gene end was trimmed by 4 bases and the J gene end by 2 bases; junction bases not matched to a gene: 6. The CDR3 coding sequence is TGTGCCAGCAGCCTTAGGACAGGGACCAACTATGGCTACACCTTC. It translates to CASSLRTGTNYGYTF.

CDR3 protein: CASRAGTGHSPLHF. In DNA, the CDR3 is TGTGCCAGCAGGGCCGGGACAGGGCATTCACCCCTCCACTTT. The chain carries TRBV6-6 and TRBJ1-6; 9 bases are shared with TRBD1. Unmatched junction bases numbered 5, after V lost 6 bases and J lost 8 bases. The CDR3 runs 14 residues. Germline V CDR1 and CDR2: MNHNY, SVGAGI (reference sequence).

The chain recombines TRBV5-8 with TRBJ2-7, with a tentative D call TRBD2 (5 bases). Germline V gives CDR1 SGHTS, CDR2 YDEGEE. V lost 1 base, J lost 6 bases, and 14 bases lay in between. This CDR3 is 14 amino acids long. For the CDR3, the DNA is TGTGCCAGCAGCTTGAAGTTTGGCGGGTTCGAGCAGTACTTC. Translated, it gives CASSLKFGGFEQYF.